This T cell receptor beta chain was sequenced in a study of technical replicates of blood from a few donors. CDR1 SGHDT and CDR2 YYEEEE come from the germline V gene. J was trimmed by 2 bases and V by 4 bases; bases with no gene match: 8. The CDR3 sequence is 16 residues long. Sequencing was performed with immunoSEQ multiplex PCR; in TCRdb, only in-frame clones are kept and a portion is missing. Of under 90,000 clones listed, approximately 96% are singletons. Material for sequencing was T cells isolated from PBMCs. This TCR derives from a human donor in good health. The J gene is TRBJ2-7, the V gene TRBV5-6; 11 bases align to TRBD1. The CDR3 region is CASSVGTGGPPYEQYF. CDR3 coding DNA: TGTGCCAGCAGCGTCGGGACAGGGGGACCTCCCTACGAGCAGTACTTC.